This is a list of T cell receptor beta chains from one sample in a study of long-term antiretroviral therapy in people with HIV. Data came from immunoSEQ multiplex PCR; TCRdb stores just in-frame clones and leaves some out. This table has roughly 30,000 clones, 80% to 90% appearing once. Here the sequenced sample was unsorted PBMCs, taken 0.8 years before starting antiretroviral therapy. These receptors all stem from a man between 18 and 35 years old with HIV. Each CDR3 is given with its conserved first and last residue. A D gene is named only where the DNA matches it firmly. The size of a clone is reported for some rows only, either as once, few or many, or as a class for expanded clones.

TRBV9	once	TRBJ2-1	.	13	TGTGCCAGCAGCGCAGCGGAAGACAATGAGCAGTTCTTC	CASSAAEDNEQFF
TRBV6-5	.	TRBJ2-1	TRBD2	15	TGTGCCAGCAGCGGGACTAGCGGGGGGGCTGATGAGCAGTTCTTC	CASSGTSGGADEQFF
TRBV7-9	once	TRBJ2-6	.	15	TGTGCCAGCAGCACAACAGACTCTGGGGCCAACGTCCTGACTTTC	CASSTTDSGANVLTF
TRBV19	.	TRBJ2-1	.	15	TGTGCCAGTACCCCCCGGGACAACTCCTACAATGAGCAGTTCTTC	CASTPRDNSYNEQFF
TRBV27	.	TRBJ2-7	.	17	TGTGCCAGCAGTCCCATTAGGGTCCGGGCCAGCTCCTACGAGCAGTACTTC	CASSPIRVRASSYEQYF
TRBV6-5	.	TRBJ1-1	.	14	TGTGCCAGCAGTTACTCGAGTCAGGGCACTGAAGCTTTCTTT	CASSYSSQGTEAFF
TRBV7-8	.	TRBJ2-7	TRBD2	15	TGTGCCAGCAGCTTAGTCATAGCGGGGACCGACGAGCAGTACTTC	CASSLVIAGTDEQYF
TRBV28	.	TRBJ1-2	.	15	TGTGCCAGCAGCCCAATCGGGGGGCTCTTTGGTGGCTACACCTTC	CASSPIGGLFGGYTF
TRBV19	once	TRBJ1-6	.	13	TGTGCCAGTACCGGAGGGGAAAATTCACCCCTCCACTTT	CASTGGENSPLHF
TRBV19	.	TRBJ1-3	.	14	TGTGCCAGTAGTCGGGGAGCCTCTGGAAACACCATATATTTT	CASSRGASGNTIYF
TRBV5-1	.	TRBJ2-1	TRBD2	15	TGCGCCAGCAGCTCCGGGACTAGCGGGCGGAATGAGCAGTTCTTC	CASSSGTSGRNEQFF
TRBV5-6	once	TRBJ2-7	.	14	TGTGCCAGCAGCAAAGGGGGGTACTCCTACGAGCAGTACTTC	CASSKGGYSYEQYF
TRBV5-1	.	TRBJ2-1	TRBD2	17	TGCGCCAGCAGCTTGGTTCCCATAGCCGGGGAGGGTTTTGGGCAGTTCTTC	CASSLVPIAGEGFGQFF
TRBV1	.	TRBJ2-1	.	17	TGCACCAGCAGCACGGGGAGAGGAGCGGGAGCTTACAATGAGCAGTTCTTC	CTSSTGRGAGAYNEQFF
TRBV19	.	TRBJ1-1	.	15	TGTGCCAGTAGTCCGGAACAAGGCGAGAACACTGAAGCTTTCTTT	CASSPEQGENTEAFF
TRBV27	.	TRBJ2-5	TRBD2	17	TGTGCCAGCAGTGTACTAGCGGGGGGACCCTTCCAAGAGACCCAGTACTTC	CASSVLAGGPFQETQYF
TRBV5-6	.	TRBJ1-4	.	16	TGTGCCAGCAGCAATCCCCGACAGACAACTAATGAAAAACTGTTTTTT	CASSNPRQTTNEKLFF
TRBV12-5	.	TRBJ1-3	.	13	TGTGCTAGTGGTTTTATAACCGGAAACACCATATATTTT	CASGFITGNTIYF
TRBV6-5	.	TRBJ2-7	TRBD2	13	TGTGCCAGCAGCAGCGGGGGGTTGGACGAGCAGTACTTC	CASSSGGLDEQYF
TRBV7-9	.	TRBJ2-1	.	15	TGTGCCAGCAGCTTAGTAGTGGCGTACCGCAATGAGCAGTTCTTC	CASSLVVAYRNEQFF
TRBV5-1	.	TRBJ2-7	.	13	TGCGCCAGCACCAGGGACACAACCTACGAGCAGTACTTC	CASTRDTTYEQYF
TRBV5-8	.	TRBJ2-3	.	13	TGTGCCAGCAGCCTGGACCGAGCAGATACGCAGTATTTT	CASSLDRADTQYF
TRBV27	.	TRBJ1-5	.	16	TGTGCCAGCAGTTTAACGCTTCGGAGGGGCAATCAGCCCCAGCATTTT	CASSLTLRRGNQPQHF
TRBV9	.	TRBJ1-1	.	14	TGTGCCAGCAGCTTCAGGGTTGCGAACACTGAAGCTTTCTTT	CASSFRVANTEAFF
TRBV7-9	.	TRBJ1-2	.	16	TGTGCCAGCAGCTTAGTGCTGGGGGGAAGGAACTATGGCTACACCTTC	CASSLVLGGRNYGYTF
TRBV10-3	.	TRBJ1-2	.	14	TGTGCCAGCTTCAACAGGGAACGATCCTATGGCTACACCTTC	CASFNRERSYGYTF
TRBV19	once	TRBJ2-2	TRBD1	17	TGTGCCAGTAGTAGCGGCCCGGACAGGGGGAACACCGGGGAGCTGTTTTTT	CASSSGPDRGNTGELFF
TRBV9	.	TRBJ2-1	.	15	TGTGCCAGCAGCGTTTCAGGAGAGCGCTACAATGAGCAGTTCTTC	CASSVSGERYNEQFF
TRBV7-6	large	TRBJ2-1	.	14	TGTGCCAGCAGCTTAGCGGGAGCTTACAATGAGCAGTTCTTC	CASSLAGAYNEQFF
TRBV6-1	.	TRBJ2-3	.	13	TGTGCCAGCAGCTACGGACTTGCAGATACGCAGTATTTT	CASSYGLADTQYF
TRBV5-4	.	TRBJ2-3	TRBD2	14	TGTGCCAGCAGCTCGGGACTAGCGGTGGATACGCAGTATTTT	CASSSGLAVDTQYF
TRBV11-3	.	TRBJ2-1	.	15	TGTGCCAGCAGCTTAAACCGGGAGATCCACAATGAGCAGTTCTTC	CASSLNREIHNEQFF
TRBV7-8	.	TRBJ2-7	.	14	TGTGCCAGCAGCTTAGCGCAAGGACAGCACGAGCAGTACTTC	CASSLAQGQHEQYF
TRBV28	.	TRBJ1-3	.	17	TGTGCCAGCAGTTTCCCCCCGATCACGCAGGCTGGAAACACCATATATTTT	CASSFPPITQAGNTIYF
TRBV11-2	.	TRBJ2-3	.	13	TGTGCCAGCAGCTTCAGCATCACAGATACGCAGTATTTT	CASSFSITDTQYF
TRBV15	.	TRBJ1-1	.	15	TGTGCCACCAGCAGAGAACGGAACGCGAACACTGAAGCTTTCTTT	CATSRERNANTEAFF
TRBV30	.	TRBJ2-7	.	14	TGTGCCTGGAGTGTGGGGGTAAGCTCCTACGAGCAGTACTTC	CAWSVGVSSYEQYF
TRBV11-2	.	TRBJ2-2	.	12	TGTGCCAGCAGCTTAAACACCGGGGAGCTGTTTTTT	CASSLNTGELFF
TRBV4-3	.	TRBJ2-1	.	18	TGCGCCAGCAGCCAAGAATCCCGCGGTAGCGGATCCTACAATGAGCAGTTCTTC	CASSQESRGSGSYNEQFF
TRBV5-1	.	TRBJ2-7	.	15	TGCGCCAGCAGCTTGAAGAGGACTGGACCCTACGAGCAGTACTTC	CASSLKRTGPYEQYF
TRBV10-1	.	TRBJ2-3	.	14	TGCGCCAGCAGCGGCGCTACAGAGACAGATACGCAGTATTTT	CASSGATETDTQYF
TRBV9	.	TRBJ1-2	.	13	TGTGCCAGCAGCGTGCAGGGAAACTATGGCTACACCTTC	CASSVQGNYGYTF
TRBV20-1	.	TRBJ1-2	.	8	TGCAGTGGGTATGGCTACACCTTC	CSGYGYTF
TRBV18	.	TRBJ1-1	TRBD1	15	TGTGCCAGCTCTCCATTCGACAGGGCCAACACTGAAGCTTTCTTT	CASSPFDRANTEAFF
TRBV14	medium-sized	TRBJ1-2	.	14	TGTGCCAGCAGCCAAGTCCACAATATCAATGGCTACACCTTC	CASSQVHNINGYTF